This T cell receptor (beta chain) stems from a study of cytomegalovirus exposure and HLA in healthy donors. Study-wide points: Most TCR sequences were uncommon, yet certain public TCRs appeared in many donors.

At collection, donors were nominally healthy, but unrecorded immune exposures were probable. The length of the CDR3 is 15 residues. V was clipped by 4 bases and J by 1 base, with 12 bases between them. CDR1 is SGHTA, CDR2 FQGNSA, per germline. The primer mix had 60 Vbeta and 13 Jbeta primers. Using immunoSEQ multiplex PCR, the repertoire was profiled, and TCRdb retains in-frame clones only, with some absent. The top ten hold roughly 3.9% of the sample, which has around 120,000 clones, approximately 81% seen once. Concerning this clone: Its antigen is as yet unknown.

V usage is TRBV7-2 and J usage is TRBJ2-3, with D unresolved. The TCR was taken from a woman in her 30s in good health and CMV-seronegative. The sequenced sample consisted of PBMCs. CDR3: CASSSQRGGTDTQYF. Written as DNA, the CDR3 is TGTGCCAGCAGCTCCCAGAGAGGCGGCACAGATACGCAGTATTTT.